This T cell receptor (beta chain) was captured by sequencing in a study of T cell responses to AZD1222 COVID-19 vaccine. Across the whole study: Second-dose recipients at about 4 or about 12 weeks were treated as one pooled group.

Clones were read by immunoSEQ multiplex PCR, and TCRdb kept only the in-frame ones, dropping some. The sample shows roughly 190,000 clones, 85% to 95% of them seen only once. Findings and caveats of the study: The number of AZD1222 recipients seropositive at baseline was only 5 to 7. Repertoire sampling occurred only after the peak T cell response. Spike as a whole was targeted by vaccine-associated CD4 TCRs, dominant at 160-218 and 743-854.

A note on this clone: Its specificity is not known.

The V end was cut by 5 bases, the J end by 1 base, with 13 bases between. Per the germline V gene, CDR1 is SGHRS and CDR2 is YFSETQ. The length of the CDR3 is 14 residues. This chain uses TRBV5-1 with TRBJ2-7; either TRBD1 or TRBD2 may supply D (6 bases each). Sequencing was performed on peripheral blood, taken on day 0 of AZD1222 vaccination. This TCR was recovered from an adult in good health. This CDR3 is CASREGGNSYEQYF. CDR3 DNA: TGCGCCAGCAGGGAAGGGGGGAATTCCTACGAGCAGTACTTC.